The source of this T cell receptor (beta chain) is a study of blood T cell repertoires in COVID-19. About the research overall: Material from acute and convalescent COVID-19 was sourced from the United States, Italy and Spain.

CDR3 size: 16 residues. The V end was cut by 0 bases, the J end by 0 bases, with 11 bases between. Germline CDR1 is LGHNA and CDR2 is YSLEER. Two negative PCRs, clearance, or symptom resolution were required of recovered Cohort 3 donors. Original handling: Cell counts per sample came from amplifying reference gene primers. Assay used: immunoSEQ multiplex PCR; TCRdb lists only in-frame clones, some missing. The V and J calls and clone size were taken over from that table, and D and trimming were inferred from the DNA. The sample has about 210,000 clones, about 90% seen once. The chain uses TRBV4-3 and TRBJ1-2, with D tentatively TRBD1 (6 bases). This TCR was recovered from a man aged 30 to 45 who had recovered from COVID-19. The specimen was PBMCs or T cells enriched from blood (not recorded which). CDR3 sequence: CASSQDWTVTNYGYTF. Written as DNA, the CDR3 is TGCGCCAGCAGCCAAGATTGGACAGTGACTAACTATGGCTACACCTTC.